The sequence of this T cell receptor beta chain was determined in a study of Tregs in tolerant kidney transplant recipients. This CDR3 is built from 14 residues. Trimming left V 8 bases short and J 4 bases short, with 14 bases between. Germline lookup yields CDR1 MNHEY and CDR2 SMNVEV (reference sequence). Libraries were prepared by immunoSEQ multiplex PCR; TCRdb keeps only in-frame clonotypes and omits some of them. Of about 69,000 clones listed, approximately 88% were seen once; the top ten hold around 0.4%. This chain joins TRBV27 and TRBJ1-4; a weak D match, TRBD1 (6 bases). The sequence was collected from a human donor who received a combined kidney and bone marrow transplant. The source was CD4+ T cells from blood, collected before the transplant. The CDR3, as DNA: TGTGCCAGCCGCAGGGGAAGCGGTAATGAAAAACTGTTTTTT. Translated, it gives CASRRGSGNEKLFF.